The TCR beta chain under discussion was sequenced for a study of beta chain features in type 1 diabetes (dated by TCRdb to 2016 to 2019). Background on the whole study: Mean age, gender distribution, total cell number and subset yield were not different between patients and healthy donors. A total of 100 million to 110 million sorted cells were examined across all samples, and a strong correlation was observed between cell number per subset and RNA yield. The study compared the TCRB repertoires of sorted circulating CD4+ T cell subsets in recently diagnosed type 1 diabetes patients with those in matched healthy donors. Regulatory and stem cell-like memory subsets were isolated from only 8 patients and roughly 8 healthy donors, whereas naive and central memory subsets came from all 30 or so donors. On the study overall, not on this receptor specifically: PCR might favor shorter templates, but patient and control samples were amplified and corrected together, so any skew would affect both groups equally. Because cDNA rather than genomic DNA was sequenced, highly expressing activated cells could have been over-represented, although no difference in activation and CD3 levels was found between groups. Because small numbers of individuals were included in the HLA sub-analyses, any influence of HLA type on TCRB rearrangement was left unresolved. Type 1 diabetes patients showed a moderate but significant shortening of TCRB CDR3 length in all four CD4+ subsets. Patients with type 1 diabetes made fewer insertions and deleted more nucleotides at VDJ recombination sites, implying thymic rearrangement abnormalities. Naive, central memory and regulatory TCRB repertoires appeared to be more alike among patients than among healthy donors.

All of the isolated RNA was reverse transcribed with the High Capacity cDNA Reverse Transcription Kit, so expressed TCRB transcripts were sequenced. Deep immunoSEQ sequencing was performed on naive, central memory and regulatory T cell samples, with an average of approximately 3.9 million total reads per sample. After sorted cells were lysed in RLT buffer, RNA was extracted with DNase-treated RNeasy Micro or Mini kits, with the choice depending on cell number. To prevent cross-contamination, every cell subset was processed on its own, while patient and healthy donor samples were processed together. TCRB sequences were amplified from cDNA with the immunoSEQ multiplex PCR, producing 87-bp fragments spanning the CDR3 region. Sequencing of the amplicons was done on the Illumina HiSeq platform. Per the source publication's procedure: PCR bias was computationally corrected using synthetic template baselines, reads within Hamming distance 2 were collapsed, and singletons that could not be merged were discarded. By aligning reads against IMGT, V, D and J genes, CDR3 length, and insertions or deletions at six rearrangement sites were assigned. Within each subset, clonotype counts were normalized to sorted cell number, and only after that were true diversity and Gini coefficients computed with the tcR R package. The overlap coefficient, calculated on TCRB nucleotide sequences, was used to measure repertoire sharing. Out-of-frame TCRB sequences from naive cells were analyzed as a proxy for the pre-selection repertoire. TCRdb's version of the immuneACCESS table is confined to in-frame rearrangements and falls short of the full clone set. An unresolved V gene accounts for under half of the shortfall where checked; the remainder is of unknown origin. V and J calls and clone size come straight from that table; D and trimming were deduced from the DNA. For this sample the table gives roughly 700,000 clones, of which 13% were detected only once. The top ten hold roughly 0.022% of the sample.

V is reduced by 3 bases and J by 1 base, leaving a spacing of 12 bases between them. The germline V gene yields MGHDK for CDR1 and SYGVNS for CDR2. The cysteine opens and the phenylalanine closes a CDR3 of 15 amino acids. Just CDR3 DNA is preserved here, 45 bases in frame from base 1. A single peripheral blood draw of around 100 mL on average was collected from each donor into heparinised tubes. A BD FACSAria II and a panel including CD45RO, CCR7, CD25, CD127, CD95 and CD27 were used to sort naive, central memory, regulatory and stem cell-like memory CD4+ T cells. A purity above 95% was achieved for all sorted populations. Right away, PBMCs were isolated by Lymphoprep density gradient centrifugation and were stained directly, with no culture step. Samples were stained and sorted in pairs, with one healthy donor and one patient per experiment, so that batch effects were minimized. About this clone itself: What antigen it recognizes has not been identified. No per-base quality is available; no much larger clone lies one base away.

The rearranged segments are TRBV25-1 and TRBJ1-1, with the D segment identity uncertain. Sequenced: naive CD4+ T cells from blood. This specimen's cell subset or site label, per the study, means: true naive CD4+ T cells. This receptor was identified in a man aged 18 to 29 with type 1 diabetes. The nucleotide sequence is given as TGTGCCAGCAGTGACCCATCCTTCGGGAACACTGAAGCTTTCTTT. Its translation is CASSDPSFGNTEAFF.